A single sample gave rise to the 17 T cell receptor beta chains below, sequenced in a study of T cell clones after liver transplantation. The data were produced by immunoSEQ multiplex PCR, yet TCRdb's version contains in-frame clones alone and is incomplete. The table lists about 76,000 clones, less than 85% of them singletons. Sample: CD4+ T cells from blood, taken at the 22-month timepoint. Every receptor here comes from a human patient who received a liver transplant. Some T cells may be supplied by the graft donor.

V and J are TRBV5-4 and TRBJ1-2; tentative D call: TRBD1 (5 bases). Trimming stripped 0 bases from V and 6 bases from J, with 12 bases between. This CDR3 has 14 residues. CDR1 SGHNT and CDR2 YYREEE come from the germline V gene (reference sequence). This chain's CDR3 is CASSLVQGWDGYTF. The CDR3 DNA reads TGTGCCAGCAGCTTGGTTCAGGGTTGGGATGGCTACACCTTC.

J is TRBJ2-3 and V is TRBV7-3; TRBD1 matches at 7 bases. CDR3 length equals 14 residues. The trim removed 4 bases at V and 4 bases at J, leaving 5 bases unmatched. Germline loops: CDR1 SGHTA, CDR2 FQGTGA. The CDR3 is CASSSDRWADTQYF. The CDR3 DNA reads TGTGCCAGCAGCTCGGACAGGTGGGCAGATACGCAGTATTTT.

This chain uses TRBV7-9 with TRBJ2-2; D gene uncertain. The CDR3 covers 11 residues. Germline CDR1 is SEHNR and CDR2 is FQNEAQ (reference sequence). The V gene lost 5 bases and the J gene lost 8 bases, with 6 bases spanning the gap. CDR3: CASSLVGELFF. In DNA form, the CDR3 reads TGTGCCAGCAGCCTGGTGGGGGAGCTGTTTTTT.

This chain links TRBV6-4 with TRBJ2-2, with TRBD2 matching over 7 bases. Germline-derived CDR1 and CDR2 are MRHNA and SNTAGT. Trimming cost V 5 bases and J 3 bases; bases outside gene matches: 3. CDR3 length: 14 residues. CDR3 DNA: TGTGCCAGCAGTAGCGGGGCCGACACCGGGGAGCTGTTTTTT. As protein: CASSSGADTGELFF.

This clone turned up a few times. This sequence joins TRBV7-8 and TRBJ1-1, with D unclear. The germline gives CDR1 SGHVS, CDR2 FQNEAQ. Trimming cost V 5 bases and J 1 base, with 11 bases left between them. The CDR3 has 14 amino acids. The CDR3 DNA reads TGTGCCAGCAGCACACAGCGTCAGAACACTGAAGCTTTCTTT. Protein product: CASSTQRQNTEAFF.

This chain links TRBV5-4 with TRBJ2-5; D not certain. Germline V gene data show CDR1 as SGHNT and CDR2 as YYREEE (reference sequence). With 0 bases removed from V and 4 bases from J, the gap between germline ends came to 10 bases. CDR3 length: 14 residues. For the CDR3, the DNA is TGTGCCAGCAGCTTGGTGGGGTCCCGAGAGACCCAGTACTTC. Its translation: CASSLVGSRETQYF.

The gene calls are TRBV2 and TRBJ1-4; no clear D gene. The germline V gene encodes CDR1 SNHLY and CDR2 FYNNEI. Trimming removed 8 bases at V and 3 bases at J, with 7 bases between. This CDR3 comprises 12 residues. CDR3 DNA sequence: TGTGCCAGCTTGGGGTCTAATGAAAAACTGTTTTTT. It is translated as CASLGSNEKLFF.

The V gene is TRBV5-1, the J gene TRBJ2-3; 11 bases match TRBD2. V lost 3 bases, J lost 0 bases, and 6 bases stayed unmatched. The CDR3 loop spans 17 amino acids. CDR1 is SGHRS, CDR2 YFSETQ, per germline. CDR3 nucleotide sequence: TGCGCCAGCAGCTCGGGACTAGCGGTGCGCAGCACAGATACGCAGTATTTT. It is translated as CASSSGLAVRSTDTQYF.

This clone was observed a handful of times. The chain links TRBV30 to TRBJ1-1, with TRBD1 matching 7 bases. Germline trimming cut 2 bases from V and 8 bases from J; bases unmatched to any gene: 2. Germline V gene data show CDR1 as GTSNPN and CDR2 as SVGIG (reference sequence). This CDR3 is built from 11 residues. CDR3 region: CAWSQQGEAFF. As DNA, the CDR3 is TGTGCCTGGAGTCAACAGGGGGAAGCTTTCTTT.

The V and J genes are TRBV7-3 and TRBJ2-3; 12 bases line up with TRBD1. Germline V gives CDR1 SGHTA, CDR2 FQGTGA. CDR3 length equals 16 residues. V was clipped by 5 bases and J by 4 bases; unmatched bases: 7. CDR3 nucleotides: TGTGCCAGCAGCACCACGGGACAGGGGGCCGCAGATACGCAGTATTTT. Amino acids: CASSTTGQGAADTQYF.

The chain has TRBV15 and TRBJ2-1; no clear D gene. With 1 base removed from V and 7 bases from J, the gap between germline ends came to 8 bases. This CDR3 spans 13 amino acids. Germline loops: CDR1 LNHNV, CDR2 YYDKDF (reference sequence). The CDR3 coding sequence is TGTGCCACCAGCAGAGGCCCCGGTAATGAGCAGTTCTTC. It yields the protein CATSRGPGNEQFF.

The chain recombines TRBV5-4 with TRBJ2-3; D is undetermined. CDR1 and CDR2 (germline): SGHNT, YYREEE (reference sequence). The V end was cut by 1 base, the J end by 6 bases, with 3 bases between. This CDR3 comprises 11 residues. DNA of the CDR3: TGTGCCAGCAGCTTGAGCGATACGCAGTATTTT. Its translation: CASSLSDTQYF. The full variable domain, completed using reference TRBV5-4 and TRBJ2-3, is ETGVTQSPTHLIKTRGQQVTLRCSSQSGHNTVSWYQQALGQGPQFIFQYYREEENGRGNFPPRFSGLQFPNYSSELNVNALELDDSALYLCASSLSDTQYFGPGTRLTVL.

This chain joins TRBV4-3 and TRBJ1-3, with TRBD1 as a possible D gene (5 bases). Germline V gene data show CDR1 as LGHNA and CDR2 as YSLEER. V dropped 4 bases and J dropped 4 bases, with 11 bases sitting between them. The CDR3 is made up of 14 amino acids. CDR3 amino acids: CASSPGKAGNTIYF. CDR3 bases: TGCGCCAGCAGCCCAGGGAAGGCGGGAAACACCATATATTTT.

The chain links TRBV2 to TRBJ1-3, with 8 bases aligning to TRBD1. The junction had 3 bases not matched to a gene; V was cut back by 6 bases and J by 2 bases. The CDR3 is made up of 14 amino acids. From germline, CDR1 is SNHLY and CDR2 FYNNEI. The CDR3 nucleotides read TGTGCCAGCAGCCCGGACAGGGCTGGAAACACCATATATTTT. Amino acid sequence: CASSPDRAGNTIYF.

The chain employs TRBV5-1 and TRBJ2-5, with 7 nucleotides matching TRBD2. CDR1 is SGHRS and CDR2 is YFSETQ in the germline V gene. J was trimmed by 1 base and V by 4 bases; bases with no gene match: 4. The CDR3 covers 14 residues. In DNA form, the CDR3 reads TGCGCCAGCAGCCCCTCGGGGGGCCAAGAGACCCAGTACTTC. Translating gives CASSPSGGQETQYF.

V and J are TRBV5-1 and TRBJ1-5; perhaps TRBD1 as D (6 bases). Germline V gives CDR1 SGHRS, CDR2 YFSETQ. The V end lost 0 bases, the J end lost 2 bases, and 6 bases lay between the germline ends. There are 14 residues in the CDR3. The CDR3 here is CASSLGTGNQPQHF. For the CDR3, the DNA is TGCGCCAGCAGCTTGGGGACAGGCAATCAGCCCCAGCATTTT.

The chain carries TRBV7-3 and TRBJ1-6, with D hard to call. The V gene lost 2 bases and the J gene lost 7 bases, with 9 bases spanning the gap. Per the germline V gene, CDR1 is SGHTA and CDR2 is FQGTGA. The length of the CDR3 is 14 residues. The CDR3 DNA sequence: TGTGCCAGCAGCTTAGGGCTAGCGAATTCACCCCTCCACTTT. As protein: CASSLGLANSPLHF.